This T cell receptor (beta chain) was observed in a study of OX40 agonist ivuxolimab in advanced cancers. Study context: Three individuals attained partial responses, comprising one hepatocellular carcinoma case and two cutaneous melanoma cases. Broader study findings: Averaging showed that CD8+ T cells had more expanded clones than CD4+ did. Within 6 weeks, CD4+ and CD8+ blood T cells expanded clonally at 0.1 to 3.0 mg/kg.

Concerning this clone: Its antigen remains unknown.

The CDR3 loop spans 13 amino acids. V lost 4 bases to trimming and J lost 6 bases, with 9 bases between them. CDR1 LGHNA and CDR2 YSLEER come from the germline V gene. Assay: immunoSEQ multiplex PCR; the TCRdb copy retains only in-frame clones and omits some. The sample holds more than 45,000 clones, roughly 83% seen once. This specimen was CD4+ or CD8+ T cells sorted from blood, taken in a trial of the OX40 agonist ivuxolimab. The clonotype comes from an adult with an advanced solid tumor such as melanoma, head and neck, liver or kidney cancer. The chain joins TRBV4-3 to TRBJ2-2, with D possibly called TRBD1 or TRBD2 (5 bases each). The CDR3, as DNA: TGCGCCAGCAGCCCCATGGGGGCCGGGGAGCTGTTTTTT. This codes for CASSPMGAGELFF.